This is a list of T cell receptor beta chains from one sample in a study of blood T cell repertoires in COVID-19. TCRdb's copy holds only in-frame clones and misses some; the assay was immunoSEQ multiplex PCR. The table records tens of thousands of clones, approximately 86% of them present only once. The sample taken for sequencing was peripheral blood. The receptors were gathered from a man in his 70s with acute or convalescent COVID-19. Both conserved end residues are part of each CDR3. D genes are given only for firm matches. Part of the rows lack a size; the others show once, few, many or a class for expanded clones.

clone size | J gene | V gene | D gene | CDR3 DNA | CDR3 protein
- | TRBJ2-6 | TRBV7-6 | - | TGTGCCATCACAGGGCCCTCTGGGGCCAACGTCCTGACTTTC | CAITGPSGANVLTF
- | TRBJ1-1 | TRBV5-1 | TRBD1 | TGCGCCAGCAGCACGACAGGGGGCGTCACTGAAGCTTTCTTT | CASSTTGGVTEAFF
- | TRBJ2-3 | TRBV13 | - | TGTGCCAGCAGCCCTTTATACGGGGGGCTGGGAGATACGCAGTATTTT | CASSPLYGGLGDTQYF
- | TRBJ2-1 | TRBV7-3 | - | TGTGCCAGCAGCTTAAGTCTAGGAGTGAATGAGCAGTTCTTC | CASSLSLGVNEQFF
- | TRBJ1-1 | TRBV5-4 | - | TGTGCCAGCACCTTAGGAGGGGGGGGAATGAACACTGAAGCTTTCTTT | CASTLGGGGMNTEAFF
medium-sized | TRBJ2-7 | TRBV5-1 | - | TGCGCCAGCAGCAGAAGGGGTCAAACCTACGAGCAGTACTTC | CASSRRGQTYEQYF
few | TRBJ2-7 | TRBV27 | TRBD2 | TGTGCCAGCAGCGGGAGGGGTTGGTACGAGCAGTACTTC | CASSGRGWYEQYF
- | TRBJ2-1 | TRBV6-2/TRBV6-3 | TRBD2 | TGTGCCAGCAGTACCCGGACTAGCGGGAGCTACAATGAGCAGTTCTTC | CASSTRTSGSYNEQFF
- | TRBJ2-5 | TRBV5-1 | - | TGCGCCAGCAGCCCCCCGGGTCGGGAGACCCAGTACTTC | CASSPPGRETQYF
few | TRBJ1-3 | TRBV6-1 | - | TGTGCCAGCAGTGAAACGGGGGTTGGAAACACCATATATTTT | CASSETGVGNTIYF
- | TRBJ1-2 | TRBV28 | - | TGTGCCAGCAGGGGCCTCTATGGCTACACCTTC | CASRGLYGYTF
- | TRBJ2-4 | TRBV28 | TRBD2 | TGTGCCAGCAGTTTTCGACTAGCGGGCCTGGCCAAAAACATTCAGTACTTC | CASSFRLAGLAKNIQYF
- | TRBJ2-6 | TRBV15 | TRBD2 | TGTGCCACCAGCAGAGGGGGGACTAGCCTCTCTGGGGCCAACGTCCTGACTTTC | CATSRGGTSLSGANVLTF
- | TRBJ1-5 | TRBV3-1/TRBV3-2 | - | TGTGCCAGCAGCCAAGGGGCCCCCGGGACAAGCAATCAGCCCCAGCATTTT | CASSQGAPGTSNQPQHF
- | TRBJ1-5 | TRBV5-6 | TRBD1 | TGTGCCAGCAGCATGACAGGGGGATGGCAGCCCCAGCATTTT | CASSMTGGWQPQHF
- | TRBJ2-7 | TRBV19 | TRBD1 | TGTGCCAGTAGTCCTAGCACTGGGACAGGGGGCTTTTACGAGCAGTACTTC | CASSPSTGTGGFYEQYF
- | TRBJ1-2 | TRBV11-2 | TRBD1 | TGTGCCAGCAGCCCACACCGGACAGGGATAGGGTATGGCTACACCTTC | CASSPHRTGIGYGYTF
- | TRBJ2-7 | TRBV5-1 | TRBD1 | TGCGCCAGCAGCCGGGACAGAGCCTACGAGCAGTACTTC | CASSRDRAYEQYF
- | TRBJ2-5 | TRBV10-3 | TRBD2 | TGTGCCATCAGTGAAACTAGCGGGTCGGAGACCCAGTACTTC | CAISETSGSETQYF
- | TRBJ1-5 | TRBV2 | TRBD1 | TGTGCCAGCAGACCCCACAGGGGACCTAGCAATCAGCCCCAGCATTTT | CASRPHRGPSNQPQHF
- | TRBJ2-3 | TRBV5-1 | - | TGCGCCAGCCGAGTACAACAGGGCGCAGATACGCAGTATTTT | CASRVQQGADTQYF
- | TRBJ2-6 | TRBV18 | - | TGTGCCAGCTCACCGAGACAGGCCAGTACTGGGGCCAACGTCCTGACTTTC | CASSPRQASTGANVLTF
- | TRBJ1-1 | TRBV10-3 | - | TGTGCCATCAGTGACCGAAGGGGGGGCACTGAAGCTTTCTTT | CAISDRRGGTEAFF
once | TRBJ1-2 | TRBV19 | TRBD1 | TGTGCCAGTAGGGACACCGGGGACAGAATTTATGGCTACACCTTC | CASRDTGDRIYGYTF
- | TRBJ1-6 | TRBV28 | TRBD1 | TGTGCCGCGGGAGGGGGCGTCTATAATTCACCCCTCCACTTT | CAAGGGVYNSPLHF
- | TRBJ1-4 | TRBV28 | TRBD1 | TGTGCCAGCAGACACAGGGGCCAAAATGAAAAACTGTTTTTT | CASRHRGQNEKLFF
- | TRBJ1-2 | TRBV5-1 | - | TGCGCCAGCAGCTTGTTCCCCCTAGGACAGACTTCTAACTATGGCTACACCTTC | CASSLFPLGQTSNYGYTF
- | TRBJ2-4 | TRBV19 | TRBD2 | TGTGCCACCTCCAATCCGGGACTAACATTAGCCAAAAACATTCAGTACTTC | CATSNPGLTLAKNIQYF
few | TRBJ2-2 | TRBV3-1/TRBV3-2 | TRBD2 | TGTGCCAGCAGCCTCGGGGGGGCGCGGACCGGGGAGCTGTTTTTT | CASSLGGARTGELFF
- | TRBJ1-5 | TRBV11-3 | - | TGTGCCAGCATCCCTTACAAGGGGGTACGACAGCCCCAGCATTTT | CASIPYKGVRQPQHF
- | TRBJ2-3 | TRBV27 | - | TGTGCCAGCAGCCCCATAGGGGCAGAAAAGTCAGGAGATACGCAGTATTTT | CASSPIGAEKSGDTQYF
- | TRBJ2-3 | TRBV6-2/TRBV6-3 | TRBD2 | TGTGCCAGCAGTTCTAGCGGTAGCACAGATACGCAGTATTTT | CASSSSGSTDTQYF
- | TRBJ2-5 | TRBV2 | - | TGTGCCAGCAGTACCGGGATCCAAGAGACCCAGTACTTC | CASSTGIQETQYF
- | TRBJ1-3 | TRBV5-1 | - | TGCGCCAGCAAAGACGACAGCAGCTCTGGAAACACCATATATTTT | CASKDDSSSGNTIYF
- | TRBJ2-3 | TRBV2 | TRBD2 | TGTGCCAGCAGTCCTAGCGGGGTGTTGAGCACAGATACGCAGTATTTT | CASSPSGVLSTDTQYF
- | TRBJ2-1 | TRBV5-4 | - | TGTGCCAGCAGCCCCCAGGACAATGAGCAGTTCTTC | CASSPQDNEQFF